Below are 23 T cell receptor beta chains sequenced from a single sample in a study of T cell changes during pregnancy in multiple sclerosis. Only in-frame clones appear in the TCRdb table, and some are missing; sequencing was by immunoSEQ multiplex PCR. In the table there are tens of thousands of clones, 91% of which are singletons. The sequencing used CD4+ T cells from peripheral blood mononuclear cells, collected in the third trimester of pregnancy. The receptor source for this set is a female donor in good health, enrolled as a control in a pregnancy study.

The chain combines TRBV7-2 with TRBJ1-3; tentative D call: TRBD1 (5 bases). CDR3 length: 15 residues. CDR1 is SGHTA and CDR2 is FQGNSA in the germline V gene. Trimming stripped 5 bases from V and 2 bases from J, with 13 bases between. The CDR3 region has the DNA TGTGCCAGCAGCCTTGGGGCGGGGGCTGGAAACACCATATATTTT. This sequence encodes CASSLGAGAGNTIYF.

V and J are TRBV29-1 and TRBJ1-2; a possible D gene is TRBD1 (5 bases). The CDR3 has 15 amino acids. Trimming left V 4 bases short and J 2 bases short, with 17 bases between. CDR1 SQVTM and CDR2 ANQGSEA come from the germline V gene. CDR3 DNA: TGCAGCGTTGCCCTACAGGCCCGGGGGAACTATGGCTACACCTTC. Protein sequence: CSVALQARGNYGYTF.

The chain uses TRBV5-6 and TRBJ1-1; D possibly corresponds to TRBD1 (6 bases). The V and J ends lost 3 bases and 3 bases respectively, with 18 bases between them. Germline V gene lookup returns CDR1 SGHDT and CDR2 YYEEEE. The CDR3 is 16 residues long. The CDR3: CASSYIPQGTHTEAFF. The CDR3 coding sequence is TGTGCCAGCAGCTATATACCGCAGGGGACCCACACTGAAGCTTTCTTT.

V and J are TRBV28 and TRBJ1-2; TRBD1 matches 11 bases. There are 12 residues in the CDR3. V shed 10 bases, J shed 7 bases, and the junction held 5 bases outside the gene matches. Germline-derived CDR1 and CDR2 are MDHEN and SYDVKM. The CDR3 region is CAIGQGARGYTF. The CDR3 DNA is TGTGCCATCGGACAGGGGGCGCGTGGCTACACCTTC.

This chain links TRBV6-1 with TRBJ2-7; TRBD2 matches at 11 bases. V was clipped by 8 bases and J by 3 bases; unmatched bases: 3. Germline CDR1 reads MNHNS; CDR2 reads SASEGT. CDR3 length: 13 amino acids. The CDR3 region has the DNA TGTGCCAGCCTTGGGACTAGCGGCTACGAGCAGTACTTC. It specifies CASLGTSGYEQYF.

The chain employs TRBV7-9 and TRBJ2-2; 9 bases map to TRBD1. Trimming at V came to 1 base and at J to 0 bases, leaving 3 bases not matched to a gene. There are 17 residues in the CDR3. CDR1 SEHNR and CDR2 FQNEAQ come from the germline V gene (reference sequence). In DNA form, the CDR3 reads TGTGCCAGCAGCTTAGGCGGGACAGGGTCGAACACCGGGGAGCTGTTTTTT. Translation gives CASSLGGTGSNTGELFF.

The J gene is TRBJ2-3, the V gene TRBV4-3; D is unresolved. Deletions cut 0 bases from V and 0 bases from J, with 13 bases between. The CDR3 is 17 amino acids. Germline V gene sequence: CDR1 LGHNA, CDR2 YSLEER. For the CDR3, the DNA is TGCGCCAGCAGCCAAGAGAAGCTTGTCCCTAGCACAGATACGCAGTATTTT. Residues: CASSQEKLVPSTDTQYF.

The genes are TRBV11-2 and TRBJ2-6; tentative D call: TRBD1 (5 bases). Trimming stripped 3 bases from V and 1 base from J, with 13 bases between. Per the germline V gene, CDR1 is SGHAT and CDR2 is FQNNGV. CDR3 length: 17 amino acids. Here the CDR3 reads CASSFRGLISGANVLTF. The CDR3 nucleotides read TGTGCCAGCAGCTTTAGGGGCCTGATATCTGGGGCCAACGTCCTGACTTTC.

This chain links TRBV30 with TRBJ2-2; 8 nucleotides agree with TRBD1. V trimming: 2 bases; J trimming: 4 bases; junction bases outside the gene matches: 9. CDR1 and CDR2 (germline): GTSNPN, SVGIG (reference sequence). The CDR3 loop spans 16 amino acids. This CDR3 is CAWSTRTGWTTGELFF. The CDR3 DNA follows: TGTGCCTGGAGTACCCGGACAGGGTGGACCACCGGGGAGCTGTTTTTT.

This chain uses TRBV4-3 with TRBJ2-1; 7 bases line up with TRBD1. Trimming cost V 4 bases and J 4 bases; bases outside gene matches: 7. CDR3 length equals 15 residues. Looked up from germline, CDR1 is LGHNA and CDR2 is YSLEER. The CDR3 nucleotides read TGCGCCAGCAGCCCAACTCCCAGGGGGTACAATGAGCAGTTCTTC. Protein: CASSPTPRGYNEQFF.

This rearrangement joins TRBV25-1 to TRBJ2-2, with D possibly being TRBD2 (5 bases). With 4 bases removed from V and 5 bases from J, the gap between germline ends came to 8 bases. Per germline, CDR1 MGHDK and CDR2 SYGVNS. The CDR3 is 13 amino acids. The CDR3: CASSVPGTGELFF. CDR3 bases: TGTGCCAGCAGTGTACCGGGGACCGGGGAGCTGTTTTTT.

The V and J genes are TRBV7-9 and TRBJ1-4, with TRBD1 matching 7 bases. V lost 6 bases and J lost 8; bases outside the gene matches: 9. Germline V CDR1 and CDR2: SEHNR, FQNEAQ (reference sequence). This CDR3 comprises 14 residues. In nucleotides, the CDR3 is TGTGCCAGCAGTAACGACAGGGTCGGCGAAAAACTGTTTTTT. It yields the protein CASSNDRVGEKLFF.

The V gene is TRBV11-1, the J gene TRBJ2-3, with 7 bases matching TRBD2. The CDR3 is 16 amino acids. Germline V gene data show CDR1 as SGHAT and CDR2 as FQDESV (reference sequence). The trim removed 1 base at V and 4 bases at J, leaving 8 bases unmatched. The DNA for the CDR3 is TGTGCCAGCAGCTTAGTTACTACGGCGGGGGCAGATACGCAGTATTTT. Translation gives CASSLVTTAGADTQYF.

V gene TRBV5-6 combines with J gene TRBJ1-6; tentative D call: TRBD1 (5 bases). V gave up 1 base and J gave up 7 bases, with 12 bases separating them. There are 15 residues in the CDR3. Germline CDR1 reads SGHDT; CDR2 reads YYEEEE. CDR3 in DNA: TGTGCCAGCAGCTTGTATGAGACAGCAAATTCACCCCTCCACTTT. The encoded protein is CASSLYETANSPLHF.

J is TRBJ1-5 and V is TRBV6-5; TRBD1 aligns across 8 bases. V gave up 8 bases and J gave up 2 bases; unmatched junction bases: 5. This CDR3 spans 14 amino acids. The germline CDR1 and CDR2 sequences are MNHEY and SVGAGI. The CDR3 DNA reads TGTGCCAGCCACCAGACAGGGGGCAATCAGCCCCAGCATTTT. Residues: CASHQTGGNQPQHF.

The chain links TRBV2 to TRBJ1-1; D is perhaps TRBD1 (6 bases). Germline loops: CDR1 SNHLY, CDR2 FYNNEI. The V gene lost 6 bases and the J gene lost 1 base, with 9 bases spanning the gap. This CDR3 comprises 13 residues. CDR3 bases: TGTGCCAGCAGCGCGGACAGGAACACTGAAGCTTTCTTT. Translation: CASSADRNTEAFF.

The CDR3 bases are TGTGCCAGTAGTGCGGACAGGGGGGCGGTAGAGACCCAGTACTTC. It specifies CASSADRGAVETQYF. J is TRBJ2-5 and V is TRBV19; 10 bases are shared with TRBD1. The CDR3 contains 15 residues. Germline V CDR1 and CDR2: LNHDA, SQIVND (reference sequence). The ends lost 5 bases at V and 4 bases at J; junction bases unmatched: 7. Using reference TRBV19 and TRBJ2-5 for the parts outside the CDR3, the full variable domain is DGGITQSPKYLFRKEGQNVTLSCEQNLNHDAMYWYRQDPGQGLRLIYYSQIVNDFQKGDIAEGYSVSREKKESFPLTVTSAQKNPTAFYLCASSADRGAVETQYFGPGTRLLVL.

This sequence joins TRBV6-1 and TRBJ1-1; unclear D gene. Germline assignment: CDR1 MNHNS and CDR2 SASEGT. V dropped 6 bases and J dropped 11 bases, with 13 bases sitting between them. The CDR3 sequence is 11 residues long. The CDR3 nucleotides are TGTGCCAGCAGAGAGATGGGGAGTGCTTTCTTT. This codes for CASREMGSAFF.

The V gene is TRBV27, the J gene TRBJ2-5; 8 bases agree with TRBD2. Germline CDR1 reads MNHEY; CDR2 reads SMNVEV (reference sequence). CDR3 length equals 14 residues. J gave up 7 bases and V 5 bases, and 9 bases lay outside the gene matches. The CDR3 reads CASSLLNSGGTQYF. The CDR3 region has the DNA TGTGCCAGCAGTCTCCTAAACAGCGGGGGGACCCAGTACTTC.

In nucleotides, the CDR3 is TGTGCCAGCAGCCGACTAGAAGGGATCTTGTACGAGCAGTACTTC. Translation gives CASSRLEGILYEQYF. V usage is TRBV5-6 and J usage is TRBJ2-7; perhaps TRBD2 as D (6 bases). Trimming removed 4 bases from V and 4 bases from J, with 18 bases in between. Germline lookup yields CDR1 SGHDT and CDR2 YYEEEE. The CDR3 sequence is 15 residues long.

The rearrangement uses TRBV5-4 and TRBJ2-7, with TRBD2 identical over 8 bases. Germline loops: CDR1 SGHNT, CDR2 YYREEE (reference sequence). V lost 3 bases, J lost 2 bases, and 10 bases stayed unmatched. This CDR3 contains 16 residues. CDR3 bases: TGTGCCAGCAGCTCCGGGAGGGGGGCTTTTCCCTACGAGCAGTACTTC. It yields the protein CASSSGRGAFPYEQYF.

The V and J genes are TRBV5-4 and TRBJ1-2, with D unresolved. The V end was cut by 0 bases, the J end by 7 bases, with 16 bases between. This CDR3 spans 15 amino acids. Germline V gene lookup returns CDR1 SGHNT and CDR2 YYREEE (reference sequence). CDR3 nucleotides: TGTGCCAGCAGCTTGGACCCCCGGGAGGCGGGTGGCTACACCTTC. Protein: CASSLDPREAGGYTF.

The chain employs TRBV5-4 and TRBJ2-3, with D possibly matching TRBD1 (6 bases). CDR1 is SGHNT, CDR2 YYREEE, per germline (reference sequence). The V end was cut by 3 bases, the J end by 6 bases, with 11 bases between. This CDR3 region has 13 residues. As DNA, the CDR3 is TGTGCCAGCAGCTACCGACAGGACGATACGCAGTATTTT. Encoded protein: CASSYRQDDTQYF. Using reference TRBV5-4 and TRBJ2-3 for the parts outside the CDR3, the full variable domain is ETGVTQSPTHLIKTRGQQVTLRCSSQSGHNTVSWYQQALGQGPQFIFQYYREEENGRGNFPPRFSGLQFPNYSSELNVNALELDDSALYLCASSYRQDDTQYFGPGTRLTVL.